This T cell receptor beta chain was retrieved from a study of shared clonotypes between healthy human individuals. Study-level points and caveats: Memory subsets had estimated richness that was generally smaller than that of naive subsets.

Sequenced by immunoSEQ multiplex PCR; TCRdb stores in-frame clones only, minus some. Among 2.3 million or so clones listed, over 85% were seen once. Germline CDR1 and CDR2: GTSNPN and SVGIG (reference sequence). V lost 5 bases and J lost 11, with 15 bases in between. The CDR3 extends over 11 amino acids. Splitting of CD4+ cells produced CD45RA+ naive and CD45RA-negative memory subsets. Details on this clone: Its antigen is unidentified.

The chain links TRBV30 to TRBJ1-1; D unclear. Sequences were obtained from naive CD4+ T cells from PBMCs. The sample's subset: CD45RA+ positively selected. The TCR sequence derives from a man between 18 and 35 years old in good health. Some clones in this sample may be carry-over from other donors' samples. This CDR3 reads CAWEDMRNAFF. The CDR3 DNA reads as TGTGCCTGGGAAGACATGAGGAACGCTTTCTTT.